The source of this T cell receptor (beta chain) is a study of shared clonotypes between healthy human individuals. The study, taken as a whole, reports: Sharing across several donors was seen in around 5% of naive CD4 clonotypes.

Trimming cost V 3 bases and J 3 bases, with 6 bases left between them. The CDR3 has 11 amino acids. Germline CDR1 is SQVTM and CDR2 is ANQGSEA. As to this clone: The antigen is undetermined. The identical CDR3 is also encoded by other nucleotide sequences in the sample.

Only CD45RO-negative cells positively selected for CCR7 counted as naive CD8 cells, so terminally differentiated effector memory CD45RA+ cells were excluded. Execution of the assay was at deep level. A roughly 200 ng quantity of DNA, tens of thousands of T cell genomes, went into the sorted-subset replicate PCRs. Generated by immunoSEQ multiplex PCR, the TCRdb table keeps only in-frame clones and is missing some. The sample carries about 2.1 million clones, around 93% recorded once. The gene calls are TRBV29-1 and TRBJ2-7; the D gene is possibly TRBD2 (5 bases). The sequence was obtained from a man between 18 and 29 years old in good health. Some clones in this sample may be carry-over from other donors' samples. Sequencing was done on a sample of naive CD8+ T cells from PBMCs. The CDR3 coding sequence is TGCAGCGTTGATACTAGCTACGAGCAGTACTTC. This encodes CSVDTSYEQYF.